This TCR beta chain was sequenced for a study of radiation and T cells in renal cell carcinoma. The assay was immunoSEQ multiplex PCR, and TCRdb's table has in-frame clones only and misses some. The sample holds approximately 70,000 clones; roughly 80% are singletons and the top ten take over 5.5%. The CDR3 sequence is 15 residues long. Trimming pared 6 bases from V and 0 bases from J, leaving 12 bases between. CDR1 is SNHLY and CDR2 is FYNNEI in the germline V gene. Described time point: blood 4 weeks post-SBRT, at nephrectomy. Treatment meaning: 15 Gy SBRT to primary tumor, nephrectomy 4 weeks later. Blood was sampled at baseline, 2 weeks and 4 weeks after SBRT.

The sequenced sample was blood, obtained from a patient whose treatment included radiotherapy and nephrectomy. The TCR was taken from a man aged 60-69 years with renal cell carcinoma. The chain joins TRBV2 to TRBJ1-5; TRBD1 is a possible D gene (5 bases). CDR3 DNA sequence: TGTGCCAGCAGAAGGGGCGGGGTTAGCAATCAGCCCCAGCATTTT. Its translation: CASRRGGVSNQPQHF.